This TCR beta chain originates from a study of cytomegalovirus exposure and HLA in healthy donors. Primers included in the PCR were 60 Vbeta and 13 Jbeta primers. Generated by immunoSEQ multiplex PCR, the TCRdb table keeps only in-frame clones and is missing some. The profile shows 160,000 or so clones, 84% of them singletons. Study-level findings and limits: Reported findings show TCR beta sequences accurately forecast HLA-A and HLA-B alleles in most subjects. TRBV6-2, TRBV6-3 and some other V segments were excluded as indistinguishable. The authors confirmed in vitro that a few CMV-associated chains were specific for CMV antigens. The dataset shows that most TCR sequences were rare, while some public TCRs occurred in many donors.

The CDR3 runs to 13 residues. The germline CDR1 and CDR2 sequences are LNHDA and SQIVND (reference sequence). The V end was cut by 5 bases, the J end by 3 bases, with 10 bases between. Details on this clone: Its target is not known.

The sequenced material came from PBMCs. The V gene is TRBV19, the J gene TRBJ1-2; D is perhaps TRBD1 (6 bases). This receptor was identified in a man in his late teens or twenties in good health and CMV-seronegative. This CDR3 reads CASSQGGDYGYTF. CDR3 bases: TGTGCCAGTAGTCAAGGGGGAGACTATGGCTACACCTTC. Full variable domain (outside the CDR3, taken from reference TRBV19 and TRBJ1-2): DGGITQSPKYLFRKEGQNVTLSCEQNLNHDAMYWYRQDPGQGLRLIYYSQIVNDFQKGDIAEGYSVSREKKESFPLTVTSAQKNPTAFYLCASSQGGDYGYTFGSGTRLTVV.